The source of this T cell receptor beta chain is a study of blood T cell repertoires in COVID-19. Study context: COVID-19 samples from acute and convalescent phases originated in the United States, Italy and Spain. T cells, B-cell-depleted T cells, or PBMCs supplied cDNA or gDNA.

Source study methods: Nucleated cell counts were estimated from reference gene primer amplification. Clones were sequenced by immunoSEQ multiplex PCR, and TCRdb holds only the in-frame ones, with some missing. The V and J calls and clone size are taken from that table; D and trimming were inferred from the DNA. This table has approximately 50,000 clones, over 70% appearing once. This clone has only one observation. Germline assignment: CDR1 MDHEN and CDR2 SYDVKM. The CDR3 runs 15 residues. V was pared by 2 bases and J by 7 bases, with 6 bases of the junction left unmatched. V is TRBV28 and J is TRBJ2-1, with 9 bases lining up with TRBD2. Sequenced input: peripheral blood. This TCR was sampled from a human donor in a cohort sampled during active COVID-19. The CDR3 bases are TGTGCCAGCAGTTTAGGCGGGGGGGCAGTGAATGAGCAGTTCTTC. This codes for CASSLGGGAVNEQFF.